The clone carrying this TCR beta chain was counted at least ten times. What it binds is not known. V lost 0 bases and J 4 bases, leaving 12 bases between the germline ends. Germline values: CDR1 SGHDN, CDR2 FVKESK. CDR3 length: 16 residues. From the RACE reads, TCRdb called clonotypes with MiXCR, one entry per CDR3 protein. The sample has about 82,000 distinct CDR3 sequences, 10% to 11% seen once. Time point in this sample: patch test 3, about 24 weeks after DPC sensitization. Treatment reported: therapeutic diphenylcyclopropenone sensitization with weekly scalp DPC. This sample was taken from a study of human T cells and chemical hapten exposure. On the study more broadly: The cohort included alopecia areata under or over 50% scalp, totalis and universalis. Regarding the study as a whole: It was expanded TCRs that formed significantly more large CDR3 similarity clusters than controls did.

This chain joins TRBV14 and TRBJ2-2; tentative D call: TRBD2 (5 bases). The specimen comprised whole blood, sampled in connection with sensitization to the hapten diphenylcyclopropenone (DPC). This clonotype originated in a woman between 45 and 60 years old with alopecia areata. Some clones in this sample may be carry-over from other donors' samples. CDR3 nucleotides: TGTGCCAGCAGCCAAGACTGGACTTTGGCCACCGGGGAGCTGTTTTTT. It encodes CASSQDWTLATGELFF. Full variable domain (outside the CDR3, taken from reference TRBV14 and TRBJ2-2): EAGVTQFPSHSVIEKGQTVTLRCDPISGHDNLYWYRRVMGKEIKFLLHFVKESKQDESGMPNNRFLAERTGGTYSTLKVQPAELEDSGVYFCASSQDWTLATGELFFGEGSRLTVL.